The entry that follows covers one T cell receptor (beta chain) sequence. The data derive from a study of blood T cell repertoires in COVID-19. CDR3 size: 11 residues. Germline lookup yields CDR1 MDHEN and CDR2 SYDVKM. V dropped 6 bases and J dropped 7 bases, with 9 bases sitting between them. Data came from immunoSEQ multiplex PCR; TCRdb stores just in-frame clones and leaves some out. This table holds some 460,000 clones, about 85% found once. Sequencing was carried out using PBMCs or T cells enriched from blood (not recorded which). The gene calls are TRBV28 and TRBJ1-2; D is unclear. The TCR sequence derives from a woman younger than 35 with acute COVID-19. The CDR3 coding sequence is TGTGCCAGCAGAACAAATCTTGGCTACACCTTC. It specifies CASRTNLGYTF.